This entry lists 7 T cell receptor beta chains sequenced from one sample in a study of post-analysis software for immune sequencing data. Study findings and constraints: Patients used several TRBV segments, including TRBV5-6, TRBV5-1 and TRBV20-1, more often than controls.

Sequencing libraries made from TCR beta cDNA carried unique molecular identifiers. TCRdb used MiXCR to reprocess the PCR reads, holding one entry per CDR3 protein. The sample records 350,000 to 500,000 distinct CDR3 sequences, roughly 38% being singletons. Antigen specificity for these receptors is unknown. The sample taken for sequencing was blood. These receptors were obtained from a girl aged 2-10 years with multiple sclerosis.

Details on this clonotype: This may arise from a read error, as a much more abundant clone is one base away. The chain has TRBV11-2 and TRBJ2-3; no clear D. The V gene's germline CDR1 is SGHAT and CDR2 FQNNGV. The CDR3 sequence is 13 residues long. Trimming stripped 1 base from V and 2 bases from J, with 4 bases between. The CDR3 reads CASSLATTDTQYF. For the CDR3, the DNA is TGTGCCAGCAGCTTAGCTACCACAGATACGCAGTATTTT.

A few counts support this clonotype. CDR3 residues: CSVQGGGNQPQHF. The CDR3 nucleotides are TGCAGCGTCCAGGGAGGGGGCAATCAGCCCCAGCATTTT. The rearrangement uses TRBV29-1 and TRBJ1-5; a weak D match, TRBD1 (5 bases). CDR1 is SQVTM and CDR2 is ANQGSEA in the germline V gene. V lost 6 bases, J lost 2 bases, and 11 bases lay in between. This CDR3 is 13 amino acids long.

The genes are TRBV28 and TRBJ1-2; D call uncertain. Trimming removed 3 bases from V and 8 bases from J, with 16 bases in between. This CDR3 is 14 amino acids long. Germline lookup yields CDR1 MDHEN and CDR2 SYDVKM. The CDR3 region is CASSFPLDVVGYTF. The CDR3 bases are TGTGCCAGCAGTTTCCCCCTCGACGTGGTCGGCTACACCTTC.

The chain couples TRBV14 to TRBJ2-1, with 14 nucleotides matching TRBD2. Unmatched junction bases numbered 12, after V lost 0 bases and J lost 2 bases. The CDR3 is made up of 21 amino acids. Germline CDR1 is SGHDN and CDR2 is FVKESK. Here the CDR3 DNA reads TGTGCCAGCAGCCAAGAGCTCGTCGGGACTAGCGGGAGAAGGACCTACAATGAGCAGTTCTTC. This encodes CASSQELVGTSGRRTYNEQFF.

The J gene is TRBJ2-1, the V gene TRBV20-1; no definite D call. This CDR3 comprises 13 residues. CDR1 and CDR2 (germline): DFQATT, SNEGSKA (reference sequence). V was pared by 4 bases and J by 7 bases, with 14 bases between. The CDR3 loop reads CSAINAPGNEQFF. DNA for the CDR3: TGCAGTGCTATTAATGCTCCTGGGAATGAGCAGTTCTTC.

The J gene is TRBJ2-7, the V gene TRBV4-1; tentatively, D is TRBD1 (5 bases). The germline V and J ends were trimmed by 1 base and 12 bases, with 22 bases remaining between them. Germline-derived CDR1 and CDR2 are MGHRA and YSYEKL. The CDR3 runs 15 residues. The CDR3: CASSQAPFSGKVLYF. The CDR3 DNA reads as TGCGCCAGCAGCCAAGCGCCCTTTTCAGGGAAAGTGCTGTACTTC.

This clonotype came up a few times. This chain uses TRBV27 with TRBJ2-7; the D is unclear. Looked up from germline, CDR1 is MNHEY and CDR2 is SMNVEV (reference sequence). Deletions cut 1 base from V and 5 bases from J, with 12 bases between. There are 14 residues in the CDR3. Here the CDR3 reads CASSLLGHVNEQYF. The CDR3 region has the DNA TGTGCCAGCAGTTTATTGGGTCATGTAAACGAGCAGTACTTC.